This T cell receptor (beta chain) was recovered during a study of cytomegalovirus exposure and HLA in healthy donors. The PCR ran on 60 Vbeta and 13 Jbeta primers. Repertoires were generated with immunoSEQ multiplex PCR, while TCRdb's copy carries only in-frame clones and drops some. The data hold some 110,000 clones, with over 60% observed a single time. CDR3 length: 16 residues. With V trimmed by 3 bases and J by 3 bases, 7 bases remained unmatched. Germline assignment: CDR1 SGHKS and CDR2 YYEKEE (reference sequence). The chain is built from TRBV5-5 and TRBJ2-2, with TRBD1 identical over 8 bases. This TCR was recovered from a man between 60 and 75 years old in good health and CMV-seropositive. The sequenced sample consisted of PBMCs. CDR3: CASSSTDRGDTGELFF. The CDR3 region has the DNA TGTGCCAGCAGCTCAACCGACAGGGGCGACACCGGGGAGCTGTTTTTT.